The 14 T cell receptor beta chains listed next were all sequenced from one sample in a study of metastatic and nonmetastatic thyroid tumors. TCRdb re-clonotyped the PCR reads via MiXCR. Of just over 20,000 clones listed, 15% to 18% are singletons. Treatment of any kind had been given to no patient before thyroid surgery. The sample was blood. The source is a female donor with papillary thyroid cancer or a benign thyroid nodule (not recorded which). Some clones in this sample may be carry-over from other donors' samples.

The chain carries TRBV4-3 and TRBJ2-3, with a weak D call TRBD2 (6 bases). Trimming took off 2 bases at V and 5 bases at J, with 17 bases between the two ends. This CDR3 contains 16 residues. Germline CDR1 reads LGHNA; CDR2 reads YSLEER. As DNA, the CDR3 is TGCGCCAGCAGCCAACTTGTCGGGAGTTTTATAGATACGCAGTATTTT. Translating it yields CASSQLVGSFIDTQYF.

This clone has ten or more counts. This rearrangement joins TRBV12-3 or TRBV12-4 to TRBJ2-1; 8 bases agree with TRBD1. The CDR3 is 13 residues long. The V segment lost 6 bases and the J segment 11 bases; nucleotides outside the gene matches: 9. The CDR3 nucleotides are TGTGCCAGCAGCCCCTCTCGGGACAGGAAGCAGTTCTTC. Translation: CASSPSRDRKQFF.

This chain connects TRBV20-1 to TRBJ1-6; unclear D gene. V gave up 8 bases and J gave up 7 bases, with 12 bases separating them. The CDR3 consists of 12 residues. Germline V gives CDR1 DFQATT, CDR2 SNEGSKA (reference sequence). CDR3 region: CSPAAPNSPLHF. In DNA, the CDR3 is TGCAGTCCCGCTGCCCCAAATTCACCCCTCCACTTT.

In its sample, this clone is medium-sized. This rearrangement joins TRBV6-1 to TRBJ2-7; weak D call: TRBD2 (5 bases). Trimming shortened V by 6 bases and J by 2 bases, and 20 bases separated the two germline ends. Germline V gives CDR1 MNHNS, CDR2 SASEGT. The CDR3 is 16 residues long. The CDR3 nucleotides read TGTGCCAGCAGGGTGGCTGGAGGTAGCTCCCCCTACGAGCAGTACTTC. Residues: CASRVAGGSSPYEQYF.

This clone has at least ten counts. V and J are TRBV30 and TRBJ2-5; perhaps TRBD2 as D (6 bases). CDR1 GTSNPN and CDR2 SVGIG come from the germline V gene (reference sequence). The CDR3 consists of 14 residues. V was cut by 2 bases and J by 4 bases, with 14 bases left in between. The CDR3 region has the DNA TGTGCCTGGAGTCTAGGACTACCCCGAGAGACCCAGTACTTC. This gives the protein CAWSLGLPRETQYF. The full variable domain, its missing parts supplied by reference TRBV30 and TRBJ2-5, is SQTIHQWPATLVQPVGSPLSLECTVEGTSNPNLYWYRQAAGRGLQLLFYSVGIGQISSEVPQNLSASRPQDRQFILSSKKLLLSDSGFYLCAWSLGLPRETQYFGPGTRLLVL.

This clone was observed many times. One junction end disagrees with the germline gene, perhaps due to a read error. This chain uses TRBV3-1 with TRBJ2-7, with 8 bases identical to TRBD1. Germline loops: CDR1 LGHDT, CDR2 YNNKEL (reference sequence). This CDR3 contains 12 residues. The CDR3 sequence: CASSQLGDRPYF. In nucleotides, the CDR3 is TGTGCCAGCAGCCAATTGGGGGACAGGCCGTATTTC.

In its sample, this clone was seen many times. The chain is built from TRBV7-9 and TRBJ2-1; 10 nucleotides agree with TRBD2. J was trimmed by 5 bases and V by 8 bases; bases with no gene match: 6. Germline CDR1 and CDR2: SEHNR and FQNEAQ (reference sequence). The CDR3 extends over 14 amino acids. The CDR3 sequence: CASQRTSGHNEQFF. The CDR3 nucleotides read TGTGCCAGCCAAAGGACTAGCGGACACAATGAGCAGTTCTTC.

This clone was recorded at least ten times. A much more abundant neighbour one base away suggests this may be a read error. The chain combines TRBV7-8 with TRBJ2-3; no reliable D call. The CDR3 contains 13 residues. Germline-derived CDR1 and CDR2 are SGHVS and FQNEAQ. The CDR3 here is CASSLQSTYTQYF. The CDR3 bases are TGTGCCAGCAGCTTACAGAGCACATATACGCAGTATTTT.

This clone was picked up many times. The CDR3 here is CASSLGLGNEGDTEAFF. DNA for the CDR3: TGCGCCAGCAGCCTGGGGTTGGGGAATGAGGGTGACACTGAAGCTTTCTTT. This chain uses TRBV5-1 with TRBJ1-1; D is undetermined. The germline gives CDR1 SGHRS, CDR2 YFSETQ. V was clipped by 4 bases and J by 3 bases, with 22 bases between them. The CDR3 is 17 residues long. The full variable domain, completed using reference TRBV5-1 and TRBJ1-1, is KAGVTQTPRYLIKTRGQQVTLSCSPISGHRSVSWYQQTPGQGLQFLFEYFSETQRNKGNFPGRFSGRQFSNSRSEMNVSTLELGDSALYLCASSLGLGNEGDTEAFFGQGTRLTVV.

This clone was observed a handful of times. Its ends do not fully match the called genes, so a read error is possible. CDR3 amino acids: CASSDLGETLYF. The CDR3 nucleotides read TGTGCCAGCAGCGACCTAGGTGAGACCCTGTACTTC. The V and J genes are TRBV12-3 or TRBV12-4 and TRBJ2-5, with unresolved D. This CDR3 spans 12 amino acids.

This clone is categorized as medium-sized. The gene calls are TRBV28 and TRBJ1-5; D is perhaps TRBD1 (5 bases). Trimming shortened V by 9 bases and J by 4 bases, and 19 bases separated the two germline ends. Germline lookup yields CDR1 MDHEN and CDR2 SYDVKM. The CDR3 spans 15 residues. CDR3 loop: CASANTGTANQPQHF. The CDR3 DNA reads as TGTGCCAGTGCAAACACCGGGACGGCAAATCAGCCCCAGCATTTT.

This clone appeared many times. The chain links TRBV6-1 to TRBJ1-4; D perhaps matches TRBD1 (6 bases). V was clipped by 6 bases and J by 12 bases, with 11 bases between them. The germline V gene has CDR1 MNHNS and CDR2 SASEGT. The CDR3 totals 11 residues. The CDR3 protein is CASRVEGELFF. CDR3 sequence (DNA): TGTGCCAGCAGAGTAGAGGGGGAACTGTTTTTT.

This clone was recorded many times. The chain links TRBV9 to TRBJ2-7; D is tentatively TRBD1 or TRBD2 (7 bases each). Germline loops: CDR1 SGDLS, CDR2 YYNGEE. This CDR3 spans 13 amino acids. V lost 4 bases to trimming and J lost 6 bases, with 14 bases between them. CDR3 sequence reads: CASSRQGGGEQYF. CDR3 in DNA: TGTGCCAGCAGCCGGCAGGGGGGGGGCGAGCAGTACTTC.

This clone has at least ten counts. The rearrangement uses TRBV5-1 and TRBJ1-1; D is perhaps TRBD1 (5 bases). The CDR3 is 18 residues long. Trimming pared 0 bases from V and 1 base from J, leaving 19 bases between. Looked up from germline, CDR1 is SGHRS and CDR2 is YFSETQ. The DNA of the CDR3 is TGCGCCAGCAGCTTGGCCTGGGGAAGTTTGGGGCGGAACACTGAAGCTTTCTTT. It codes for CASSLAWGSLGRNTEAFF.